One TCR beta chain is described in this entry. This sample stems from a study of technical replicates of blood from several donors. V lost 1 base to trimming and J lost 3 bases; unmatched junction nucleotides: 6. The CDR3 runs to 15 residues. Germline CDR1 and CDR2: LGHNA and YSLEER. Assay used: immunoSEQ multiplex PCR; TCRdb lists only in-frame clones, some missing. The data hold fewer than 60,000 clones, with over 90% observed a single time. The receptor's source is a human donor in good health. Some clones in this sample may be carry-over from other donors' samples. The sample comprised PBMCs. J is TRBJ2-7 and V is TRBV4-3; 7 positions agree with TRBD1. For the CDR3, the DNA is TGCGCCAGCAGCCAAGCGAGGACAGGATTCTACGAGCAGTACTTC. Translation gives CASSQARTGFYEQYF.